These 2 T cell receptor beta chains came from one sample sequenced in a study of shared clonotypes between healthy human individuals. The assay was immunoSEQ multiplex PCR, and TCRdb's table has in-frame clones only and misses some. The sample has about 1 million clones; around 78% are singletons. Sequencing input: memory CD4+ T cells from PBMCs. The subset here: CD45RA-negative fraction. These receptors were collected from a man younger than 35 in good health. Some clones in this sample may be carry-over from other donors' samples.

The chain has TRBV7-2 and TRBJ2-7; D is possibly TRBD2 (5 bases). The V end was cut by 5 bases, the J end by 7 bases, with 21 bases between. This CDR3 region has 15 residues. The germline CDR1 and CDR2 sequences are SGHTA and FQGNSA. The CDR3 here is CASSQWARVTEEQYF. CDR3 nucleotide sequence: TGTGCCAGCAGCCAATGGGCGAGGGTGACGGAAGAGCAGTACTTC.

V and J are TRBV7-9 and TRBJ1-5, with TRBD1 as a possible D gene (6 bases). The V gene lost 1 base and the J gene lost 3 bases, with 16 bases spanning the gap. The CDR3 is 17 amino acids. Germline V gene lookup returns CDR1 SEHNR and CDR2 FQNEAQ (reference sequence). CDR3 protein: CASSLEGIQGLNQPQHF. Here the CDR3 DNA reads TGTGCCAGCAGCTTAGAAGGAATTCAGGGGCTCAATCAGCCCCAGCATTTT.